A single T cell receptor beta chain is shown here with its context. The record originates from a study of blood T cell repertoires in COVID-19. On the study more broadly: Samples of COVID-19 (acute and convalescent) were obtained from the United States, Italy and Spain. Sources were T cells, B-cell-depleted T cells, or PBMCs; the material itself was cDNA or gDNA.

Measured with immunoSEQ multiplex PCR; TCRdb has only the in-frame clones, and not every one. The sample yields approximately 300,000 clones, approximately 89% seen once. Resolution of symptoms, clearance, or two negative PCRs was present in recovered Cohort 3 donors. V was pared by 5 bases and J by 5 bases, with 16 bases between. The CDR3 has 15 residues. The V gene's germline CDR1 is MNHNY and CDR2 SVGAGI (reference sequence). The sample taken for sequencing was PBMCs or T cells enriched from blood (not recorded which). This TCR was recovered from a woman aged 25-40 years who had recovered from COVID-19. V and J are TRBV6-6 and TRBJ1-5, with D perhaps matching TRBD1 (6 bases). CDR3 protein: CASSAQGYWDQPQHF. The CDR3 DNA follows: TGTGCCAGCAGTGCGCAGGGGTATTGGGATCAGCCCCAGCATTTT.